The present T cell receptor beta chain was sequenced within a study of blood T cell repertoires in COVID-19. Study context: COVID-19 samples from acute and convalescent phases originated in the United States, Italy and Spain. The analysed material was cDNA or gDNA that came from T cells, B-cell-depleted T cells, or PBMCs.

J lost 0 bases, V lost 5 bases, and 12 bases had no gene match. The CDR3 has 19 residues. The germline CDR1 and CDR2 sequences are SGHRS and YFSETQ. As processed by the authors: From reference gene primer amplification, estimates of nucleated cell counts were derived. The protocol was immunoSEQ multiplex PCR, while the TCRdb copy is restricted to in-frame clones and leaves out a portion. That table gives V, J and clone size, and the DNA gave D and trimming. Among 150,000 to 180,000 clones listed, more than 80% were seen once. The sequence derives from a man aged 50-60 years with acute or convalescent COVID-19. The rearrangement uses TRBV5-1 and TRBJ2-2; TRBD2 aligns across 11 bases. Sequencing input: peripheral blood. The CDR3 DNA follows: TGCGCCAGCAGGGGAAAAACTAGCGGGGGAAACACGAACACCGGGGAGCTGTTTTTT. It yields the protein CASRGKTSGGNTNTGELFF.